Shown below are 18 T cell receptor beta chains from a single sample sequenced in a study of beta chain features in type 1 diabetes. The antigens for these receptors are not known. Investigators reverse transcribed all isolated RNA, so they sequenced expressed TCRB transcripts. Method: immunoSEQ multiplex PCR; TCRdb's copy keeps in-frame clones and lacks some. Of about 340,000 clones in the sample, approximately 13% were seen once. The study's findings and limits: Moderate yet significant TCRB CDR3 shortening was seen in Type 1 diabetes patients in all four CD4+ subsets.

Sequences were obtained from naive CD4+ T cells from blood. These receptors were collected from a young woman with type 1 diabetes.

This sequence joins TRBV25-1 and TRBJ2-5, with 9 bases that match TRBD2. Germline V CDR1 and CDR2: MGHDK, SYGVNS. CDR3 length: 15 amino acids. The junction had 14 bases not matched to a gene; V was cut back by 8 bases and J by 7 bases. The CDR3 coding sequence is TGTGCCAGCTCCCGGGGTAGCGGGAGCTTTGGGACCCAGTACTTC. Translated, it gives CASSRGSGSFGTQYF.

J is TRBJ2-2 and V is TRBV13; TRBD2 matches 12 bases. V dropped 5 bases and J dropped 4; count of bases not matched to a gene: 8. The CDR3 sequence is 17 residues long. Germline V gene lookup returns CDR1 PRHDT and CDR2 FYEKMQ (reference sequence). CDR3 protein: CASSRRLAGEGTGELFF. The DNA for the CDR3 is TGTGCCAGCAGCCGACGACTAGCGGGAGAGGGCACCGGGGAGCTGTTTTTT.

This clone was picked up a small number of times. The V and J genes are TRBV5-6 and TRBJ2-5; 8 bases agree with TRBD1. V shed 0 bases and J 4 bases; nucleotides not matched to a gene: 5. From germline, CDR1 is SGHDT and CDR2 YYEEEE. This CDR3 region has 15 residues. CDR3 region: CASSLGTGSLETQYF. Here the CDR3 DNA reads TGTGCCAGCAGCTTGGGGACAGGGTCATTAGAGACCCAGTACTTC.

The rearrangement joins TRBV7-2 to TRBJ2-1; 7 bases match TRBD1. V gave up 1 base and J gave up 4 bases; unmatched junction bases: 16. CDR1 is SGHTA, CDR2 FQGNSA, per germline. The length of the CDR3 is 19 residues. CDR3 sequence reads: CASSLVLPSRGKRYNEQFF. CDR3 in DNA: TGTGCCAGCAGCTTAGTCCTGCCCAGCAGGGGGAAAAGATACAATGAGCAGTTCTTC.

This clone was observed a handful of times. The CDR3 sequence: CASSSLATSGELFF. CDR3 in DNA: TGTGCCAGCAGCTCTCTAGCGACTAGCGGGGAGCTGTTTTTT. The chain carries TRBV7-6 and TRBJ2-2, with TRBD2 as a possible D gene (6 bases). Germline V gene sequence: CDR1 SGHVS, CDR2 FNYEAQ. The CDR3 covers 14 residues. Trimming left V 4 bases short and J 7 bases short, with 13 bases between. The complete variable domain, with remaining parts taken from reference TRBV7-6 and TRBJ2-2, reads GAGVSQSPRYKVTKRGQDVALRCDPISGHVSLYWYRQALGQGPEFLTYFNYEAQQDKSGLPNDRFSAERPEGSISTLTIQRTEQRDSAMYRCASSSLATSGELFFGEGSRLTVL.

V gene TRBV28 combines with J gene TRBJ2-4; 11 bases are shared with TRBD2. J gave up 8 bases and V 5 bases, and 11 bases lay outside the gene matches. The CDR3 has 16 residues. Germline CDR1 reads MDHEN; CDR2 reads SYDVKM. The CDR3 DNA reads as TGTGCCAGCAGTCCACATCATAGCGGGAGGGCCGACATTCAGTACTTC. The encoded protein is CASSPHHSGRADIQYF.

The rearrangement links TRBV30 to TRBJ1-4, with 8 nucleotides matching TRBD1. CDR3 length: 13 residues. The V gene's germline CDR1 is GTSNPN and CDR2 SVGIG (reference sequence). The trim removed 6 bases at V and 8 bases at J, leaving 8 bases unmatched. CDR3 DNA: TGTGCCTGCACCGACAGGGGCGGAGAAAAACTGTTTTTT. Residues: CACTDRGGEKLFF.

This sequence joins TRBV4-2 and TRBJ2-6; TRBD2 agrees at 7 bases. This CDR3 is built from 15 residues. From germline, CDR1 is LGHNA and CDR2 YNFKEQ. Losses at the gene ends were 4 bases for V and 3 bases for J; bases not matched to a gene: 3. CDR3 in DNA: TGTGCCAGCAGCCCTGGGGGGGTTGGGGCCAACGTCCTGACTTTC. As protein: CASSPGGVGANVLTF.

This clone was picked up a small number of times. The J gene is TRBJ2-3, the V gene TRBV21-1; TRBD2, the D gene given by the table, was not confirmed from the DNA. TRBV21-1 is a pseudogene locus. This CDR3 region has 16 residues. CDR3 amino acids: CASSPPGLARADTQYF. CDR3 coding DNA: TGTGCCAGCAGTCCCCCGGGACTAGCGAGGGCAGATACGCAGTATTTT.

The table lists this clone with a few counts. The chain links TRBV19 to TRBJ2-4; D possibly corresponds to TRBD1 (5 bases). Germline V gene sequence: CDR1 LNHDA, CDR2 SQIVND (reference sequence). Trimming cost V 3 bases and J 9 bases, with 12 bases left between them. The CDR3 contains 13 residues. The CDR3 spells CASSIIGVGIQYF. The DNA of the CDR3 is TGTGCCAGTAGTATCATAGGGGTCGGCATTCAGTACTTC.

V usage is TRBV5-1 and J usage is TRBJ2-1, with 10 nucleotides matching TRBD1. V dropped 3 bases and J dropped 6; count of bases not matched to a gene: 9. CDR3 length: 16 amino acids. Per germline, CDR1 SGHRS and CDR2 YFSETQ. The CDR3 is CASSSNVRDRGNEQFF. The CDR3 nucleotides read TGCGCCAGCAGCTCGAACGTGCGGGACAGGGGCAATGAGCAGTTCTTC.

The CDR3 DNA reads as TGTGCCACCAGCAGAGGAACCACAGGCGGGGGGAGAAACACTGAAGCTTTCTTT. It yields the protein CATSRGTTGGGRNTEAFF. V is TRBV15 and J is TRBJ1-1; a possible D gene is TRBD1 (5 bases). The V gene's germline CDR1 is LNHNV and CDR2 YYDKDF (reference sequence). The CDR3 loop spans 18 amino acids. The V gene lost 1 base and the J gene lost 2 bases, with 20 bases spanning the gap.

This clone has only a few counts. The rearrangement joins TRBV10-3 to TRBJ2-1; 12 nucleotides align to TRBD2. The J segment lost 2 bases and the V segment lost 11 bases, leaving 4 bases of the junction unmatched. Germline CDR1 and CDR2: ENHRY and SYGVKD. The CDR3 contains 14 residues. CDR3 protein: CALRTSGAYNEQFF. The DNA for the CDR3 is TGTGCCCTCCGGACTAGCGGGGCCTACAATGAGCAGTTCTTC.

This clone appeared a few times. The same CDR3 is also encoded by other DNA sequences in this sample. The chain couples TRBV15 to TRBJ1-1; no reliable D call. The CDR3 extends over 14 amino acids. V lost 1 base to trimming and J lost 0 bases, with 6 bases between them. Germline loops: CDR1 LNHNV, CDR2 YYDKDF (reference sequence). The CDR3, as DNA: TGTGCCACCAGCAGAGGACAAGTGAACACTGAAGCTTTCTTT. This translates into CATSRGQVNTEAFF. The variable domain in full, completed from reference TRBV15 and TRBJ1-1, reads DAMVIQNPRYQVTQFGKPVTLSCSQTLNHNVMYWYQQKSSQAPKLLFHYYDKDFNNEADTPDNFQSRRPNTSFCFLDIRSPGLGDTAMYLCATSRGQVNTEAFFGQGTRLTVV.

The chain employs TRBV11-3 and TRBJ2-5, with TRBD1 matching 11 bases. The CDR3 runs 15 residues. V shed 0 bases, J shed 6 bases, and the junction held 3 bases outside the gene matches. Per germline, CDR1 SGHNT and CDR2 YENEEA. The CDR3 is CASSLEGTGGKTQYF. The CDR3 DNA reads TGTGCCAGCAGCTTAGAAGGGACAGGGGGAAAGACCCAGTACTTC.

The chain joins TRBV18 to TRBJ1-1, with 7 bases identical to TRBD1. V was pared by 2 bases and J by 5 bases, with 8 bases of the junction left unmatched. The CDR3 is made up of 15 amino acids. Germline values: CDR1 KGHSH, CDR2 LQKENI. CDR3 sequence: CASSPGTVEGTEAFF. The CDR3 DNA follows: TGTGCCAGCTCACCAGGGACAGTTGAAGGGACTGAAGCTTTCTTT.

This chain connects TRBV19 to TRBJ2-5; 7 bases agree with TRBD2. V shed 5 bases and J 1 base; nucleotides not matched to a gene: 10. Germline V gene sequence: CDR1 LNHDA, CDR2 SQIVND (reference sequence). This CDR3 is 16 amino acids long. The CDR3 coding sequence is TGTGCCAGTAGTGTCCCAGGACGGGAGGCCCAAGAGACCCAGTACTTC. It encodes CASSVPGREAQETQYF.

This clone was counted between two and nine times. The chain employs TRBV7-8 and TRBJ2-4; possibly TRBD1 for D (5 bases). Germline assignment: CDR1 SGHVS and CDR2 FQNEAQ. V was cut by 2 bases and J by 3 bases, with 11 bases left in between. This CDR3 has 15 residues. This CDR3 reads CASSLRGGDKNIQYF. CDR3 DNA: TGTGCCAGCAGCTTAAGGGGTGGGGACAAAAACATTCAGTACTTC.